The 13 T cell receptor beta chains presented below share a single source sample, sequenced in a study of OX40 agonist ivuxolimab in advanced cancers. The table came from immunoSEQ multiplex PCR; TCRdb's copy has only in-frame clones and leaves some out. This sample carries about 90,000 clones, around 89% of them seen once, and the ten largest clones take just over 0.15%. Sequencing used CD4+ or CD8+ T cells sorted from blood, obtained in a trial of the OX40 agonist ivuxolimab. The receptors originated from an adult with an advanced solid tumor such as melanoma, head and neck, liver or kidney cancer.

The chain recombines TRBV4-2 with TRBJ1-4; 7 nucleotides agree with TRBD1. J lost 5 bases, V lost 7 bases, and 7 bases had no gene match. This CDR3 is built from 14 residues. Looked up from germline, CDR1 is LGHNA and CDR2 is YNFKEQ. The CDR3 is CASNNGQVNEKLFF. The CDR3 nucleotides read TGTGCCAGCAACAACGGACAGGTGAATGAAAAACTGTTTTTT.

The V gene is TRBV27, the J gene TRBJ2-7; no reliable D call. CDR1 is MNHEY and CDR2 is SMNVEV in the germline V gene (reference sequence). This CDR3 contains 15 residues. Trimming left V 5 bases short and J 3 bases short, with 17 bases between. CDR3 sequence (DNA): TGTGCCAGCAGTCCCTCGGGCAGGTCCCGCTACGAGCAGTACTTC. Encoded protein: CASSPSGRSRYEQYF.

The gene calls are TRBV9 and TRBJ2-3; 9 nucleotides match TRBD2. CDR1 and CDR2 (germline): SGDLS, YYNGEE. This CDR3 comprises 18 residues. The trim removed 2 bases at V and 0 bases at J, leaving 10 bases unmatched. This chain's CDR3 is CASSVSAGGLRSTDTQYF. The CDR3 nucleotides read TGTGCCAGCAGCGTTTCAGCGGGAGGCCTACGGAGCACAGATACGCAGTATTTT.

The CDR3 sequence: CASSISPPGGELFF. Written as DNA, the CDR3 is TGTGCCAGTAGTATTTCCCCCCCGGGCGGGGAGCTGTTTTTT. The V and J genes are TRBV19 and TRBJ2-2; D gene unclear. The V end was cut by 3 bases, the J end by 7 bases, with 12 bases between. Germline CDR1 LNHDA, CDR2 SQIVND (reference sequence). The CDR3 has 14 amino acids.

This clone turned up a few times. The chain is built from TRBV27 and TRBJ1-1; 7 bases match TRBD1. The CDR3 has 14 residues. Germline CDR1 and CDR2: MNHEY and SMNVEV (reference sequence). V lost 6 bases, J lost 0 bases, and 4 bases stayed unmatched. As DNA, the CDR3 is TGTGCCAGCAGGGGGACAGAGATGAACACTGAAGCTTTCTTT. Its protein product is CASRGTEMNTEAFF.

The J gene is TRBJ2-1, the V gene TRBV21-1. TRBV21-1 has pseudogene status. This CDR3 spans 11 amino acids. The chain's CDR3 is CASIKGCEQFF. The CDR3 nucleotides read TGTGCCAGCATCAAGGGGTGTGAGCAGTTCTTC.

The chain is built from TRBV5-1 and TRBJ2-7, with 7 bases identical to TRBD1. Germline V gives CDR1 SGHRS, CDR2 YFSETQ. The CDR3 is 14 amino acids. V was clipped by 4 bases and J by 5 bases; unmatched bases: 9. In nucleotides, the CDR3 is TGCGCCAGCAGCGTAGACAGGGTAGTCCACGAGCAGTACTTC. Amino acid sequence: CASSVDRVVHEQYF.

This CDR3 reads CASRAGTSGGSADTQYF. CDR3 coding DNA: TGCGCCAGCAGAGCCGGGACTAGCGGGGGGAGCGCAGATACGCAGTATTTT. The V gene is TRBV5-1, the J gene TRBJ2-3; 15 nucleotides line up with TRBD2. V lost 5 bases, J lost 4 bases, and 8 bases stayed unmatched. The germline V gene has CDR1 SGHRS and CDR2 YFSETQ. This CDR3 comprises 17 residues.

The chain joins TRBV30 to TRBJ2-4; TRBD2 matches at 7 bases. This CDR3 has 18 amino acids. Germline values: CDR1 GTSNPN, CDR2 SVGIG (reference sequence). V shed 0 bases and J 1 base; nucleotides not matched to a gene: 12. The CDR3 is CAWSVLAMYRGAKNIQYF. The CDR3 DNA reads TGTGCCTGGAGTGTACTAGCGATGTACAGAGGGGCCAAAAACATTCAGTACTTC.

This clone was observed a few times. The genes are TRBV11-2 and TRBJ1-1, with unresolved D. The CDR3 has 12 amino acids. Trimming pared 0 bases from V and 8 bases from J, leaving 7 bases between. Germline assignment: CDR1 SGHAT and CDR2 FQNNGV. The CDR3 sequence is CASSLDIGEAFF. The CDR3 region has the DNA TGTGCCAGCAGCTTAGATATAGGGGAAGCTTTCTTT. The full variable domain, with the rest looked up from reference TRBV11-2 and TRBJ1-1, is EAGVAQSPRYKIIEKRQSVAFWCNPISGHATLYWYQQILGQGPKLLIQFQNNGVVDDSQLPKDRFSAERLKGVDSTLKIQPAKLEDSAVYLCASSLDIGEAFFGQGTRLTVV.

The V call is TRBV19, the J call TRBJ1-6; D perhaps matches TRBD1 (6 bases). V was shortened by 6 bases and J by 8 bases, with 11 bases between the two germline ends. The germline gives CDR1 LNHDA, CDR2 SQIVND (reference sequence). This CDR3 spans 13 amino acids. Here the CDR3 DNA reads TGTGCCAGTAGACAGGGAACTGATTCACCCCTCCACTTT. It specifies CASRQGTDSPLHF.

J is TRBJ2-3 and V is TRBV6-6; D possibly corresponds to TRBD2 (6 bases). This CDR3 is 13 amino acids long. The germline V gene has CDR1 MNHNY and CDR2 SVGAGI (reference sequence). Deletions cut 2 bases from V and 3 bases from J, with 6 bases between. The CDR3 sequence is CASSYGGTDTQYF. The DNA of the CDR3 is TGTGCCAGCAGTTACGGGGGGACAGATACGCAGTATTTT.

V gene TRBV27 combines with J gene TRBJ2-2; 7 bases fit TRBD2. The CDR3 has 16 amino acids. CDR1 MNHEY and CDR2 SMNVEV come from the germline V gene (reference sequence). Trimming took 2 bases from V and 5 from J; bases not matched to a gene: 8. This chain's CDR3 is CASSLSGRARTGELFF. The CDR3, as DNA: TGTGCCAGCAGTTTAAGTGGGAGGGCAAGAACCGGGGAGCTGTTTTTT.